Below are 24 T cell receptor beta chains sequenced from a single sample in a study of Graves' ophthalmopathy and Graves' hyperthyroidism. Researchers took RNA transcripts and amplified TCR beta CDR3 regions from them. Second-round multiplex PCR came after first-round RT-PCR with HTBI primers. MiXCR was run by TCRdb on the multiplex PCR reads, yielding one entry per CDR3 protein. The table lists over 650,000 distinct CDR3 sequences, just over 40% of them singletons, with around 3% in the top ten. Sequenced: peripheral blood. Source of these receptors: an adult man with Graves' ophthalmopathy.

Regarding this clonotype: A much larger clone sits a single nucleotide away, making a read error possible. V is TRBV15 and J is TRBJ2-7, with 10 bases identical to TRBD2. CDR1 and CDR2 (germline): LNHNV, YYDKDF (reference sequence). CDR3 length equals 15 residues. V dropped 1 base and J dropped 3; count of bases not matched to a gene: 3. The CDR3 sequence is CATSRGASGSYEQYF. CDR3 DNA: TGTGCCACCAGCAGAGGGGCTAGCGGGAGCTACGAGCAGTACTTC.

With regard to this clonotype: One junction end disagrees with the germline gene, perhaps due to a read error. The rearrangement uses TRBV12-3 or TRBV12-4 and TRBJ2-5; 9 positions match TRBD2. This CDR3 region has 14 residues. CDR3 in amino acids: CASSIAGVVETQYF. As DNA, the CDR3 is TGTGCCAGCAGTATAGCGGGAGTTGTAGAGACCCAGTACTTC.

This clonotype was observed at least ten times. DNA of the CDR3: TGTGCCAGCAGTTTTCTAGCGGGAGTCACCGGGGAGCTGTTTTTT. Protein product: CASSFLAGVTGELFF. The chain has TRBV12-3 or TRBV12-4 and TRBJ2-2; 10 positions match TRBD2. With V trimmed by 3 bases and J by 4 bases, 2 bases remained unmatched. CDR3 size: 15 residues.

This clonotype has ten or more counts. The chain recombines TRBV10-3 with TRBJ1-1; TRBD1 aligns across 9 bases. CDR1 is ENHRY, CDR2 SYGVKD, per germline. Losses at the gene ends were 6 bases for V and 5 bases for J; bases not matched to a gene: 10. CDR3 length: 15 residues. CDR3 nucleotides: TGTGCCATCAGGCGACAGGGGGACAGTAGGACTGAAGCTTTCTTT. This translates into CAIRRQGDSRTEAFF.

This clonotype was seen more than once but under ten times. The chain couples TRBV6-6 to TRBJ1-6; 7 nucleotides line up with TRBD1. V trimming: 1 base; J trimming: 6 bases; junction bases outside the gene matches: 9. Germline CDR1 reads MNHNY; CDR2 reads SVGAGI (reference sequence). This CDR3 region has 17 residues. The CDR3 coding sequence is TGTGCCAGCAGTTACTTGAGAGGACAGGCTTCTAATTCACCCCTCCACTTT. Translated: CASSYLRGQASNSPLHF.

This clonotype occurred a few times. V and J are TRBV6-6 and TRBJ2-5; 9 nucleotides line up with TRBD1. With V trimmed by 5 bases and J by 2 bases, 6 bases remained unmatched. In germline, CDR1 is MNHNY, CDR2 SVGAGI (reference sequence). This CDR3 is 15 amino acids long. The CDR3, as DNA: TGTGCCAGCAGTCGGACAGGGGCGATTCAAGAGACCCAGTACTTC. This sequence encodes CASSRTGAIQETQYF.

Notes on this clonotype: Being one base from a much bigger clone, this may be a read error. V and J are TRBV5-1 and TRBJ2-2; tentative D call: TRBD1 (5 bases). The CDR3 totals 13 residues. Germline CDR1 SGHRS, CDR2 YFSETQ. The DNA for the CDR3 is TGCGCCAGCAGCATAGACAGCACCCGGGAGCTGTTTTTT. Translated, it gives CASSIDSTRELFF.

The genes are TRBV10-3 and TRBJ2-3; TRBD2 aligns across 9 bases. V dropped 4 bases and J dropped 2; count of bases not matched to a gene: 4. Germline CDR1 and CDR2: ENHRY and SYGVKD. This CDR3 region has 15 residues. CDR3 bases: TGTGCCATCAGTGCCCAGCGGGGGGTCACAGATACGCAGTATTTT. Its translation: CAISAQRGVTDTQYF.

This chain links TRBV19 with TRBJ1-4, with 8 bases lining up with TRBD1. Germline V gene sequence: CDR1 LNHDA, CDR2 SQIVND (reference sequence). The junction had 8 bases not matched to a gene; V was cut back by 4 bases and J by 7 bases. This CDR3 region has 15 residues. The DNA for the CDR3 is TGTGCCAGTAGTACCGAAGGACAGGGCGGTGAAAAACTGTTTTTT. Its protein is CASSTEGQGGEKLFF. Combining the CDR3 with reference TRBV19 and TRBJ1-4 gives the whole variable domain DGGITQSPKYLFRKEGQNVTLSCEQNLNHDAMYWYRQDPGQGLRLIYYSQIVNDFQKGDIAEGYSVSREKKESFPLTVTSAQKNPTAFYLCASSTEGQGGEKLFFGSGTQLSVL.

In regard to this clonotype: Since the CDR3 does not end with the conserved phenylalanine or tryptophan, this likely comes from a read error. Because the CDR3's place on the DNA is in doubt, the DNA is left out and the CDR3 is given as listed by TCRdb. V gene TRBV24-1 combines with J gene TRBJ2-7; no DNA check was done on the table's D call, TRBD2. The CDR3 extends over 12 residues, inclusive of both ends. CDR1 is KGHDR, CDR2 SFDVKD, per germline. CDR3 protein: CATSVHGTSGSI.

This clonotype was picked up many times. The chain links TRBV19 to TRBJ1-2; the D is unclear. Trimming left V 4 bases short and J 2 bases short, with 14 bases between. The CDR3 extends over 15 amino acids. CDR1 is LNHDA and CDR2 is SQIVND in the germline V gene (reference sequence). The CDR3 region has the DNA TGTGCCAGTAGTAGAGTTCCCCCAGGAAACTATGGCTACACCTTC. Its translation: CASSRVPPGNYGYTF.

This clonotype was observed a few times. V gene TRBV6-5 combines with J gene TRBJ2-7; the D call may be TRBD1 or TRBD2 (5 bases each). The CDR3 consists of 14 residues. The V gene's germline CDR1 is MNHEY and CDR2 SVGAGI. The germline V and J ends were trimmed by 2 bases and 3 bases, with 11 bases remaining between them. The CDR3 sequence: CASSYRDGGYEQYF. In DNA form, the CDR3 reads TGTGCCAGCAGTTACAGGGACGGTGGCTACGAGCAGTACTTC.

The genes are TRBV11-2 and TRBJ2-5; 16 bases are shared with TRBD2. CDR1 is SGHAT, CDR2 FQNNGV, per germline. The V gene end was trimmed by 6 bases and the J gene end by 2 bases; junction bases not matched to a gene: 9. The CDR3 sequence is 18 residues long. CDR3: CASSYVLGLAGGQETQYF. The DNA of the CDR3 is TGTGCCAGCAGTTACGTTTTGGGACTAGCGGGAGGGCAAGAGACCCAGTACTTC.

This rearrangement joins TRBV29-1 to TRBJ1-2, with 8 bases matching TRBD1. The germline gives CDR1 SQVTM, CDR2 ANQGSEA. V lost 7 bases to trimming and J lost 2 bases; unmatched junction nucleotides: 6. This CDR3 contains 13 residues. CDR3 DNA: TGCAGCGAAGGGACAGGTGCAAACTATGGCTACACCTTC. Translation: CSEGTGANYGYTF.

For this clonotype: A much larger clone sits a single nucleotide away, making a read error possible. The chain has TRBV9 and TRBJ1-2, with 8 bases lining up with TRBD1. J gave up 2 bases and V 5 bases, and 8 bases lay outside the gene matches. The CDR3 is 15 residues long. The V gene's germline CDR1 is SGDLS and CDR2 YYNGEE. The DNA of the CDR3 is TGTGCCAGCAGACACGCGGACAGGGCAAACTATGGCTACACCTTC. This sequence encodes CASRHADRANYGYTF.

The chain has TRBV2 and TRBJ1-2, with TRBD1 matching over 8 bases. The length of the CDR3 is 12 residues. Trimming cost V 4 bases and J 8 bases; bases outside gene matches: 3. The germline CDR1 and CDR2 sequences are SNHLY and FYNNEI. CDR3 protein: CASSGTGQGYTF. The CDR3, as DNA: TGTGCCAGCAGTGGGACAGGGCAAGGCTACACCTTC.

The J gene is TRBJ1-1, the V gene TRBV27, with D uncertain. V lost 9 bases to trimming and J lost 8 bases, with 13 bases between them. The CDR3 runs to 11 residues. Per germline, CDR1 MNHEY and CDR2 SMNVEV (reference sequence). CDR3 DNA: TGTGCCAGTTCGGCCGGCGTCGAAGCTTTCTTT. Translating it yields CASSAGVEAFF.

CDR3 in amino acids: CATSDGLAGVRTQYF. CDR3 sequence (DNA): TGTGCCACCAGCGATGGACTAGCGGGGGTGCGTACGCAGTATTTT. The rearrangement uses TRBV15 and TRBJ2-3, with 13 positions matching TRBD2. V lost 5 bases to trimming and J lost 8 bases; unmatched junction nucleotides: 7. Per the germline V gene, CDR1 is LNHNV and CDR2 is YYDKDF (reference sequence). The CDR3 spans 15 residues.

This clonotype was seen many times. The rearrangement uses TRBV10-3 and TRBJ2-2, with no clear D. Trimming left V 2 bases short and J 9 bases short, with 4 bases between. Germline V gives CDR1 ENHRY, CDR2 SYGVKD. The CDR3 has 11 amino acids. The CDR3 nucleotides are TGTGCCATCAGTGAGGGGCGGGAGCTGTTTTTT. It yields the protein CAISEGRELFF.

CDR3: CASSGPGGQNEQFF. The CDR3, as DNA: TGTGCCAGCAGCGGACCCGGGGGGCAAAATGAGCAGTTCTTC. The rearrangement joins TRBV2 to TRBJ2-7; perhaps TRBD2 as D (7 bases). The DNA end is a closer match to TRBJ2-1, so the J assignment may be wrong. This CDR3 is built from 14 residues. Germline V gene sequence: CDR1 SNHLY, CDR2 FYNNEI.

This chain uses TRBV19 with TRBJ2-7; TRBD1 agrees at 7 bases. The CDR3 sequence is 16 residues long. Trimming at V came to 2 bases and at J to 1 base, leaving 8 bases not matched to a gene. CDR1 and CDR2 from the germline V gene are LNHDA and SQIVND (reference sequence). This CDR3 reads CASSIRSTGRSYEQYF. CDR3 coding DNA: TGTGCCAGTAGTATAAGGTCGACAGGGCGGTCCTACGAGCAGTACTTC.

This clonotype was found many times. The V call is TRBV10-3, the J call TRBJ1-1; D is possibly TRBD1 (5 bases). The CDR3 is 14 residues long. Germline assignment: CDR1 ENHRY and CDR2 SYGVKD. V was shortened by 3 bases and J by 5 bases, with 13 bases between the two germline ends. CDR3 in amino acids: CAISEAPGGTEAFF. The CDR3 DNA follows: TGTGCCATCAGTGAAGCACCCGGGGGAACTGAAGCTTTCTTT.

This clonotype has just a few counts. V and J are TRBV12-3 or TRBV12-4 and TRBJ1-1; D possibly corresponds to TRBD1 (6 bases). With 8 bases removed from V and 4 bases from J, the gap between germline ends came to 20 bases. This CDR3 is built from 15 residues. The CDR3 here is CASSDWGEGGTEAFF. CDR3 nucleotide sequence: TGTGCCAGCTCTGATTGGGGGGAAGGGGGCACTGAAGCTTTCTTT.

This clonotype showed up just a few times. The CDR3 bases are TGTGCCTGGGAACCTGGGACAGGGCCGAATTCACCCCTCCACTTT. Encoded protein: CAWEPGTGPNSPLHF. The chain joins TRBV7-9 to TRBJ1-6; 9 bases match TRBD1. The CDR3 loop spans 15 amino acids. Germline lookup yields CDR1 SEHNR and CDR2 FQNEAQ (reference sequence). V shed 11 bases, J shed 7 bases, and the junction held 12 bases outside the gene matches.